This is a list of T cell receptor beta chains from one sample in a study of blood T cell repertoires in COVID-19. Repertoires were generated with immunoSEQ multiplex PCR, while TCRdb's copy carries only in-frame clones and drops some. Of roughly 200,000 clones in the sample, 86% were seen once. The sequenced material came from PBMCs or T cells enriched from blood (not recorded which). These receptor sequences come from a man between 35 and 55 years old with acute COVID-19. Each CDR3 is given with its conserved first and last residue. The D gene is left open where the match is weak. Size values are once, few and many counts, or a class for expanded clones, and some rows have none.

.	TRBV4-1	TRBJ2-3	.	TGCGCCAGCAGCCAATTCGCGGTACCAGATACGCAGTATTTT	CASSQFAVPDTQYF
.	TRBV10-1	TRBJ2-3	.	TGCGCCAGAAGCGGGAGCACAGATACGCAGTATTTT	CARSGSTDTQYF
.	TRBV6-1	TRBJ1-1	.	TGTGCCAGCAGTGACCTGGGCCGGACTGAAGCTTTCTTT	CASSDLGRTEAFF
.	TRBV11-2	TRBJ2-2	.	TGTGCCAGCAGCTCCCTCCAGACAGGCGGGGAGCTGTTTTTT	CASSSLQTGGELFF
.	TRBV19	TRBJ1-2	.	TGTGCCAGTAGCCTAGGACGGGGGAGAGGCTACACCTTC	CASSLGRGRGYTF
.	TRBV5-6	TRBJ2-3	.	TGTGCCAGCAGCCAAGGGGGGGTCACAGATACGCAGTATTTT	CASSQGGVTDTQYF
.	TRBV27	TRBJ1-6	TRBD1	TGTGCCAGCAGTTCCTTGGACAGGGGTAAACTTTCACCCCTCCACTTT	CASSSLDRGKLSPLHF
.	TRBV19	TRBJ1-5	.	TGTGCCAGTAGTATTCTGCAAGCTAGCAATCAGCCCCAGCATTTT	CASSILQASNQPQHF
.	TRBV9	TRBJ2-6	TRBD2	TGTGCCAGCAGCGTACCTGGCGGGAGTTCCTCTGGGGCCAACGTCCTGACTTTC	CASSVPGGSSSGANVLTF
.	TRBV19	TRBJ1-3	.	TGTGCCAGTACCTTCGTCTGGCAGGGGCCCTCCTCTGGAAACACCATATATTTT	CASTFVWQGPSSGNTIYF
once	TRBV28	TRBJ1-2	.	TGTGCCAGCAGTTTATATACCAGCGATGGCTACACCTTC	CASSLYTSDGYTF
.	TRBV27	TRBJ2-3	.	TGTGCCAGCAGTCCCCCTGGCACAGATACGCAGTATTTT	CASSPPGTDTQYF
.	TRBV6-6	TRBJ2-1	.	TGTGCCAGCAGACTTCGCCGGGACTCCTACAATGAGCAGTTCTTC	CASRLRRDSYNEQFF
.	TRBV28	TRBJ2-5	TRBD1	TGTGCCAGCGGGGACAGATCCCTCCAGGGGACCCAGTACTTC	CASGDRSLQGTQYF
.	TRBV28	TRBJ2-6	.	TGTGCCAGCAGTCCGGGGTATATCGGGGCCAACGTCCTGACTTTC	CASSPGYIGANVLTF
.	TRBV15	TRBJ1-2	.	TGTGCCACCAGCAGAGATTCCGGGGTTGGCTACACCTTC	CATSRDSGVGYTF
.	TRBV5-8	TRBJ2-1	TRBD2	TGTGCCAGCAGCTTGGATCGCGGGAGGGCAGGCGAGCAGTTCTTC	CASSLDRGRAGEQFF
.	TRBV18	TRBJ2-7	TRBD2	TGTGCCAGCTCACCTGCGGGAGGGAGCTCCTACGAGCAGTACTTC	CASSPAGGSSYEQYF
.	TRBV5-1	TRBJ2-1	.	TGCGCCAGCAGGGAGGGGAGGAGCTCCTACAATGAGCAGTTCTTC	CASREGRSSYNEQFF
once	TRBV7-8	TRBJ2-5	.	TGTGCCAGCAGCTTAAGATCCCTCATGGGGGGGGCAAGGAAAGAGACCCAGTACTTC	CASSLRSLMGGARKETQYF
.	TRBV6-5	TRBJ2-7	.	TGTGCCAGCAGGGGAAATAGCGTACTATCCTACGAGCAGTACTTC	CASRGNSVLSYEQYF
.	TRBV14	TRBJ2-7	.	TGTGCCAGCAGCCCACAGGGTTCCGAGCAGTACTTC	CASSPQGSEQYF
few	TRBV10-3	TRBJ1-5	.	TGTGCCATCAGAACTGGGGGGGATCAGCCCCAGCATTTT	CAIRTGGDQPQHF
few	TRBV9	TRBJ2-7	TRBD1	TGTGCCAGCAGCGTAGGCCCTCCAGGGGGCGAGCAGTACTTC	CASSVGPPGGEQYF
.	TRBV19	TRBJ1-5	TRBD1	TGTGCCAGTACTCCCCGGGACAGGGACAATCAGCCCCAGCATTTT	CASTPRDRDNQPQHF
few	TRBV28	TRBJ2-2	.	TGTGCCAGCAGTCCCGCGGGGGCGGGAGATAAAACCGGGGAGCTGTTTTTT	CASSPAGAGDKTGELFF
.	TRBV28	TRBJ1-1	.	TGTGCCAGCAGTTTACTGGGGCCGGGGAACACTGAAGCTTTCTTT	CASSLLGPGNTEAFF
.	TRBV6-2/TRBV6-3	TRBJ1-2	.	TGTGCCAGCAGTTACTATCAGATCGGCTACACCTTC	CASSYYQIGYTF
once	TRBV7-6	TRBJ2-2	.	TGTGCCAGCAGGGCCGGACGGGGGAACACCGGGGAGCTGTTTTTT	CASRAGRGNTGELFF
.	TRBV5-4	TRBJ2-1	.	TGTGCCAGCAGCTTGGAGGGCGCGGGTGAGCAGTTCTTC	CASSLEGAGEQFF
.	TRBV28	TRBJ2-7	TRBD1	TGTGCCAGCAGTCCTACAGGGGTAGCAGCCTACGAGCAGTACTTC	CASSPTGVAAYEQYF
.	TRBV7-9	TRBJ2-1	TRBD2	TGTGCCAGCAGCCCCCAGACTAGCGGGGTCTACAATGAGCAGTTCTTC	CASSPQTSGVYNEQFF
few	TRBV28	TRBJ1-6	TRBD1	TGTGCCAGCAGTTCTGGGACAGGGATTATCCCATATAATTCACCCCTCCACTTT	CASSSGTGIIPYNSPLHF
.	TRBV7-2	TRBJ2-3	TRBD2	TGTGCCAGCAGCTCCGGGACTAGCGCAGATACGCAGTATTTT	CASSSGTSADTQYF
.	TRBV5-1	TRBJ2-2	TRBD2	TGCGCCAGCAGCTTGAACGGAGCGGGAGCCACCGGGGAGCTGTTTTTT	CASSLNGAGATGELFF
.	TRBV28	TRBJ2-3	TRBD2	TGTGCCAGCAGTTTTCCGCTAGCGGGAGCAGATACGCAGTATTTT	CASSFPLAGADTQYF